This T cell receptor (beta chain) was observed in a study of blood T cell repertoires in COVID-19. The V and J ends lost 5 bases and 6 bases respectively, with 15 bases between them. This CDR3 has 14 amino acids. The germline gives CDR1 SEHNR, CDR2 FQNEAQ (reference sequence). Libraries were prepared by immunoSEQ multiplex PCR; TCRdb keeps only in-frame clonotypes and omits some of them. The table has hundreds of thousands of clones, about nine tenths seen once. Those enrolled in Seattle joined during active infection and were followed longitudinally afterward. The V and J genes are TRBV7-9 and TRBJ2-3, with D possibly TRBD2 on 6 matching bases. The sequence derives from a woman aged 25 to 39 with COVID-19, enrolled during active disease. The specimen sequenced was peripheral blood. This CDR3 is CASSRRGYPDTQYF. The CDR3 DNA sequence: TGTGCCAGCAGCCGACGGGGGTATCCGGATACGCAGTATTTT.